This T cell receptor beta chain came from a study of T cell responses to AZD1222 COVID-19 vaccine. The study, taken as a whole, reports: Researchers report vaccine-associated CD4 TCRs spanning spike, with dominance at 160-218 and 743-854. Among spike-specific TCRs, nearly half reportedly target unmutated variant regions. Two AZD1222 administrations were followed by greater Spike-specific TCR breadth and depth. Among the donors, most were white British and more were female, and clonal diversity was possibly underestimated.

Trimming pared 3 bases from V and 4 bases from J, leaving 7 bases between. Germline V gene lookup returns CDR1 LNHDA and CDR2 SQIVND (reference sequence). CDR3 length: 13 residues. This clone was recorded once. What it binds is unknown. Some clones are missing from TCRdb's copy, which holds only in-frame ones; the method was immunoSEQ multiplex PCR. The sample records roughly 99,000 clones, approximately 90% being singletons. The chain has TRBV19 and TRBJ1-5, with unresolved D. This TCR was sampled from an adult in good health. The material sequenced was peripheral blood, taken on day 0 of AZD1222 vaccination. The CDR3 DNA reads TGTGCCAGTAGTATTGCGGGGAATCAGCCCCAGCATTTT. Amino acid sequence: CASSIAGNQPQHF.